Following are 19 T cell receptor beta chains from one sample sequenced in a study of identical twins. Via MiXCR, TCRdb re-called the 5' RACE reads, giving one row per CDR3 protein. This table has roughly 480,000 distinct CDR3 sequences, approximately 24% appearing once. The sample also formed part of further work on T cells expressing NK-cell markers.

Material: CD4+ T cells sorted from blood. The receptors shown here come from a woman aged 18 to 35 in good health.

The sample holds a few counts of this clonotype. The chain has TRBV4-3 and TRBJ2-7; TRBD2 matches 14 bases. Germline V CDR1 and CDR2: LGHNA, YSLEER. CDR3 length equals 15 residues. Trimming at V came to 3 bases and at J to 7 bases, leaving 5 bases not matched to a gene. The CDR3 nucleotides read TGCGCCAGCAGCCAGGGACTAGCGGGAGTCTGGGAGCAGTACTTC. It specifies CASSQGLAGVWEQYF.

The CDR3 spells CASNFYRGSEQYF. The CDR3 DNA sequence: TGTGCCAGCAACTTCTACAGGGGGAGCGAGCAGTACTTC. The V and J genes are TRBV14 and TRBJ2-7, with TRBD1 matching over 8 bases. Trimming took 7 bases from V and 6 from J; bases not matched to a gene: 8. CDR1 is SGHDN and CDR2 is FVKESK in the germline V gene. The CDR3 has 13 amino acids.

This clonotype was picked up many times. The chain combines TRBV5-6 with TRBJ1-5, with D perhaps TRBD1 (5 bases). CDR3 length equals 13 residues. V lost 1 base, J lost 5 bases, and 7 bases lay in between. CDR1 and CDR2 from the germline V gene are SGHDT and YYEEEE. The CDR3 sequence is CASSLTGYQPQHF. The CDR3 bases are TGTGCCAGCAGCTTGACAGGTTATCAGCCCCAGCATTTT.

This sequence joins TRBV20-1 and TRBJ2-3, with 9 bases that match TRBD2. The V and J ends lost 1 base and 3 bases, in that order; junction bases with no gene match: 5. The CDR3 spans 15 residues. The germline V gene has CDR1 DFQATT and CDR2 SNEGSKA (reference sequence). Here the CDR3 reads CSARAAGGLTDTQYF. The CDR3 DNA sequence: TGCAGTGCTAGAGCAGCGGGAGGCCTAACAGATACGCAGTATTTT.

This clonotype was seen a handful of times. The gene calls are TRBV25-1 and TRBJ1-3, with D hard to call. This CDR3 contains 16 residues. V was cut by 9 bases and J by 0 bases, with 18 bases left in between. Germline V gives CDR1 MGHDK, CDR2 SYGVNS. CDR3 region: CARIGTVASSGNTIYF. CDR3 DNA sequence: TGTGCCAGGATTGGAACGGTGGCAAGCTCTGGAAACACCATATATTTT.

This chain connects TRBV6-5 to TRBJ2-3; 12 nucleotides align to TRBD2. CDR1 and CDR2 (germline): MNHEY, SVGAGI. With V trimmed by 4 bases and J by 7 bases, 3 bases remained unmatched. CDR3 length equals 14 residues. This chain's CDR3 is CASSFGLAGNTQYF. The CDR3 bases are TGTGCCAGCAGTTTCGGACTAGCGGGGAATACGCAGTATTTT.

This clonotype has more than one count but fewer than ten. The CDR3 loop reads CASSDRLGGGYNEQFF. The CDR3 nucleotides are TGTGCCAGCAGTGATCGTCTAGGAGGGGGGTACAATGAGCAGTTCTTC. The V and J genes are TRBV6-1 and TRBJ2-1; D may correspond to TRBD1 or TRBD2 (6 bases each). V lost 3 bases, J lost 4 bases, and 16 bases lay in between. From germline, CDR1 is MNHNS and CDR2 SASEGT. CDR3 length: 16 amino acids.

The CDR3 region is CASSLHPSTDTQYF. The CDR3 DNA follows: TGTGCCAGCAGCTTACACCCCAGCACAGATACGCAGTATTTT. V is TRBV7-2 and J is TRBJ2-3; no definite D call. V lost 2 bases to trimming and J lost 0 bases, with 6 bases between them. Germline V CDR1 and CDR2: SGHTA, FQGNSA. CDR3 length: 14 amino acids.

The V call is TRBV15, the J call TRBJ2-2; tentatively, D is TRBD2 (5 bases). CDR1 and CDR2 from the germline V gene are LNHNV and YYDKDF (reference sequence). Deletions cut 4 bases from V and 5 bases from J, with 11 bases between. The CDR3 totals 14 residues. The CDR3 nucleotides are TGTGCCACCAGCAAAGGACTGTCAACCGGGGAGCTGTTTTTT. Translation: CATSKGLSTGELFF.

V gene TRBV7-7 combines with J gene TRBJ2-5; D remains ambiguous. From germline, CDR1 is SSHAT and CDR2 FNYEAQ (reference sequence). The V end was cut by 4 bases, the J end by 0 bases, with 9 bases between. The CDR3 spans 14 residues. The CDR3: CASSSSIYQETQYF. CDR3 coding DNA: TGTGCCAGCAGCTCGAGCATTTACCAAGAGACCCAGTACTTC.

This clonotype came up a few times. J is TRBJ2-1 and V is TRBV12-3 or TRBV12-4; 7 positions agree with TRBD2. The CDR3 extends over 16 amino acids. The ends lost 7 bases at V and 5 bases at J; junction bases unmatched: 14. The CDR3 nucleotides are TGTGCCAGCACCCCCATGGGGGGGGATCGGAACAATGAGCAGTTCTTC. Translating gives CASTPMGGDRNNEQFF.

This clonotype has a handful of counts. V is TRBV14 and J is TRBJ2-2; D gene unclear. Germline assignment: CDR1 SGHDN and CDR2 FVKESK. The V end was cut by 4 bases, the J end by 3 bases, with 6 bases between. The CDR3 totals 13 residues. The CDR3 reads CASSLPHTGELFF. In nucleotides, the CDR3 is TGTGCCAGCAGCCTACCCCACACCGGGGAGCTGTTTTTT. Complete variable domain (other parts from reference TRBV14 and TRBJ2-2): EAGVTQFPSHSVIEKGQTVTLRCDPISGHDNLYWYRRVMGKEIKFLLHFVKESKQDESGMPNNRFLAERTGGTYSTLKVQPAELEDSGVYFCASSLPHTGELFFGEGSRLTVL.

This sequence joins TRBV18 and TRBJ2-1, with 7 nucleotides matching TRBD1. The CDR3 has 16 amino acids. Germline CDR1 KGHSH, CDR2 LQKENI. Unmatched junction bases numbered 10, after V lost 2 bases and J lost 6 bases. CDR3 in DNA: TGTGCCAGCTCACCAAGAGGACAGGTGCTGGGCAATGAGCAGTTCTTC. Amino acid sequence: CASSPRGQVLGNEQFF. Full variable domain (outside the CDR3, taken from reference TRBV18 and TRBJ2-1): NAGVMQNPRHLVRRRGQEARLRCSPMKGHSHVYWYRQLPEEGLKFMVYLQKENIIDESGMPKERFSAEFPKEGPSILRIQQVVRGDSAAYFCASSPRGQVLGNEQFFGPGTRLTVL.

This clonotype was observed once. The CDR3 sequence is CASSYRDSADTQYF. The CDR3 region has the DNA TGTGCCAGCAGCTACAGGGACTCCGCGGATACGCAGTATTTT. The V call is TRBV7-9, the J call TRBJ2-3; perhaps D is TRBD1 or TRBD2 (6 bases each). V lost 4 bases, J lost 6 bases, and 14 bases lay in between. Germline CDR1 is SEHNR and CDR2 is FQNEAQ (reference sequence). The CDR3 is 14 amino acids.

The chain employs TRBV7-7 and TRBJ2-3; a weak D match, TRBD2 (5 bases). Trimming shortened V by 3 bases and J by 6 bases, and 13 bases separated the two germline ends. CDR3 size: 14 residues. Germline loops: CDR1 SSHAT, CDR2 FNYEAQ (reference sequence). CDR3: CASSLVGGRDTQYF. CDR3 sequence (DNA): TGTGCCAGCAGCTTGGTAGGCGGGCGGGATACGCAGTATTTT.

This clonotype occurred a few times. The DNA for the CDR3 is TGTGCCAGCAGGGAAATGACGGCCCAAGGGGTCGAGCAGTACTTC. Its translation: CASREMTAQGVEQYF. The chain joins TRBV27 to TRBJ2-7, with D possibly TRBD1 on 5 matching bases. The V end was cut by 6 bases, the J end by 6 bases, with 21 bases between. The CDR3 totals 15 residues. Germline lookup yields CDR1 MNHEY and CDR2 SMNVEV (reference sequence).

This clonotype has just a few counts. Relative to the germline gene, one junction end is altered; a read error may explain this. The CDR3 region is CASSFLAGETQYF. The DNA for the CDR3 is TGTGCCAGCAGCTTTCTAGCCGGGGAGACCCAGTACTTC. The chain uses TRBV5-1 and TRBJ2-5; TRBD2 might be the D (5 bases). The germline V gene has CDR1 SGHRS and CDR2 YFSETQ. The CDR3 loop spans 13 amino acids.

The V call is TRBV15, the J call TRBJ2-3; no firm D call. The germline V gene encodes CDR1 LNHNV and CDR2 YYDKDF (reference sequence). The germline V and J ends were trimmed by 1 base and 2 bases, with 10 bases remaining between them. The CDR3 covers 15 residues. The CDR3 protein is CATSRGADFTDTQYF. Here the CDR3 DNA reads TGTGCCACCAGCAGAGGAGCAGACTTCACAGATACGCAGTATTTT.

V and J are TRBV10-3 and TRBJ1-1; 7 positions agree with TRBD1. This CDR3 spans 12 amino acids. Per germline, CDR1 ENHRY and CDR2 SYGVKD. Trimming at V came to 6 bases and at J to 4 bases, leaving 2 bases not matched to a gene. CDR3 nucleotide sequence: TGTGCCATCAGCCCAGGGGGCACTGAAGCTTTCTTT. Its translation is CAISPGGTEAFF.